This T cell receptor beta chain was sequenced for a study of T cells after yellow fever vaccination. In the study overall: Low-cell-number fractions underwent preparation using SMART-Seq v4 Ultra Low Input. Study-level points and caveats: Few clonotypes appeared in both CD4 and CD8 compartments.

Via MiXCR, TCRdb re-called the 5' RACE reads, giving one row per CDR3 protein. The sample shows approximately 300,000 distinct CDR3 sequences, around 7% of them seen only once. The germline CDR1 and CDR2 sequences are SGHDN and FVKESK. CDR3 length: 16 amino acids. The ends were cut back, 2 bases at V and 5 bases at J, with 18 bases in the middle. This clonotype was observed a handful of times. Its antigen is not identified. The input for sequencing was PBMCs, taken about 49 days after the first yellow fever vaccination. The receptor comes from a young man who received the YFV17D yellow fever vaccine. The chain recombines TRBV14 with TRBJ2-5; D is perhaps TRBD2 (6 bases). The CDR3 DNA follows: TGTGCCAGCAGCCAATCGCTACTGGGGAGGAGGGAGACCCAGTACTTC. Its protein is CASSQSLLGRRETQYF.